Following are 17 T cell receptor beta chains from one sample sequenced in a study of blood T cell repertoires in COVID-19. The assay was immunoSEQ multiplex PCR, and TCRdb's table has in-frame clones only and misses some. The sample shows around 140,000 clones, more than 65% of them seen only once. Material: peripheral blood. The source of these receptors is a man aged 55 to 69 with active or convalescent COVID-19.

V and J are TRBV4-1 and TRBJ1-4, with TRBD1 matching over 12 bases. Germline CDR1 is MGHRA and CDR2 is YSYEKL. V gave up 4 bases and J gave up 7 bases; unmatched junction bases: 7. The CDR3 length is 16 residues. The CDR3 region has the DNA TGCGCCAGCAGCCCCGGGACAGGGGGCCGCGGTGAAAAACTGTTTTTT. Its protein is CASSPGTGGRGEKLFF.

CDR3 region: CASSLGGTGGGGPTDTQYF. CDR3 coding DNA: TGTGCCAGCAGCTTAGGTGGGACCGGGGGCGGGGGACCCACAGATACGCAGTATTTT. This chain uses TRBV7-9 with TRBJ2-3, with D perhaps TRBD2 (7 bases). The CDR3 consists of 19 residues. Trimming pared 1 base from V and 2 bases from J, leaving 22 bases between. Germline assignment: CDR1 SEHNR and CDR2 FQNEAQ (reference sequence). Based on the CDR3 plus reference TRBV7-9 and TRBJ2-3, the full variable domain is DTGVSQNPRHKITKRGQNVTFRCDPISEHNRLYWYRQTLGQGPEFLTYFQNEAQLEKSRLLSDRFSAERPKGSFSTLEIQRTEQGDSAMYLCASSLGGTGGGGPTDTQYFGPGTRLTVL.

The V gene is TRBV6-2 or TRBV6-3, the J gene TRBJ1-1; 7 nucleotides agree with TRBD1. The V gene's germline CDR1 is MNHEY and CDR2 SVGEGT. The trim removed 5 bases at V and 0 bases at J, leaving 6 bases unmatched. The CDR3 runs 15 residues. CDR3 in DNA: TGTGCCAGCAGTCTACAGGGACAGATGAACACTGAAGCTTTCTTT. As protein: CASSLQGQMNTEAFF.

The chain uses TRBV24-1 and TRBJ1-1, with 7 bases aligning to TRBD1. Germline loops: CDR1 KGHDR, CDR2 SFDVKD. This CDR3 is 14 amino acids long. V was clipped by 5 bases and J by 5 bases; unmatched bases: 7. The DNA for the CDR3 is TGTGCCACCAGTGTGGGACAGAAAGGGACTGAAGCTTTCTTT. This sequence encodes CATSVGQKGTEAFF.

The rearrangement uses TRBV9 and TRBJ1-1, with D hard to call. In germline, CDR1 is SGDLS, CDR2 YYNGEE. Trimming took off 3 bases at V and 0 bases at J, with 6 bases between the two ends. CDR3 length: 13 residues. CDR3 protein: CASSALVNTEAFF. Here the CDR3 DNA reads TGTGCCAGCAGCGCACTGGTGAACACTGAAGCTTTCTTT.

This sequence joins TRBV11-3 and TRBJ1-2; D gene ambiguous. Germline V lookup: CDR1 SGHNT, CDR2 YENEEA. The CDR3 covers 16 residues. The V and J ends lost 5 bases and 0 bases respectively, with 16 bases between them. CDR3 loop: CASSLSMSLSNYGYTF. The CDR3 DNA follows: TGTGCCAGCAGCCTCTCGATGAGCCTATCTAACTATGGCTACACCTTC.

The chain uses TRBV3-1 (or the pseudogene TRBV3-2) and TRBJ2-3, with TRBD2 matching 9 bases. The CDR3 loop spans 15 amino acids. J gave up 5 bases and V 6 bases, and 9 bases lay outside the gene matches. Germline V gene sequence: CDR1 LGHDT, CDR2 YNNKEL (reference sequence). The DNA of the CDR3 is TGTGCCAGCAGTACCGCGGGAGGGGGAGTAGATACGCAGTATTTT. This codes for CASSTAGGGVDTQYF.

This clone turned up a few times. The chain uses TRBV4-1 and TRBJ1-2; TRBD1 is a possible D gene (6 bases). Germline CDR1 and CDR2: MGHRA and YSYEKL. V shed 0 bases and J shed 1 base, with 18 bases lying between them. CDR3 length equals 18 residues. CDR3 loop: CASSQDPRQANHNYGYTF. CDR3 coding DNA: TGCGCCAGCAGCCAAGATCCTCGACAGGCCAACCATAACTATGGCTACACCTTC.

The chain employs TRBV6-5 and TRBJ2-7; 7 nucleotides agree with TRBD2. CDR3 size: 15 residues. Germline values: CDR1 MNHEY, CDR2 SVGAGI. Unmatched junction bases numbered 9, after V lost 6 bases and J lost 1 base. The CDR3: CASSPDQRGSYEQYV. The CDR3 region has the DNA TGTGCCAGCAGCCCCGACCAGCGGGGATCCTACGAGCAGTACGTC.

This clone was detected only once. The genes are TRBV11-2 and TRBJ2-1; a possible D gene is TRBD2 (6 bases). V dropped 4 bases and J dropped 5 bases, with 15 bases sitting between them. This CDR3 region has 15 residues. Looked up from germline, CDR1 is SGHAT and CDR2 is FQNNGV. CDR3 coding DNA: TGTGCCAGCAGCTGGGGTGCTAGCGCGGACAATGAGCAGTTCTTC. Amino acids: CASSWGASADNEQFF.

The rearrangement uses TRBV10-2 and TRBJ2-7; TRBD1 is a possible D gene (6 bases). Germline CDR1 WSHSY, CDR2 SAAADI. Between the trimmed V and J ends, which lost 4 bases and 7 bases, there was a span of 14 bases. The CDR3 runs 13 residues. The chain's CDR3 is CASSAYRVEEQYV. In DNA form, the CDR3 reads TGCGCCAGCAGTGCCTACAGGGTCGAGGAGCAGTACGTC.

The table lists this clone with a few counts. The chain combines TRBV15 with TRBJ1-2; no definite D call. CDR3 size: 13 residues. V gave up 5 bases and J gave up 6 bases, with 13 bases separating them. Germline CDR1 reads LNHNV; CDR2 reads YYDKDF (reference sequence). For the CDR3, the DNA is TGTGCCACCAGCCGATTGGGTCTAGATGGCTACACCTTC. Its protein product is CATSRLGLDGYTF.

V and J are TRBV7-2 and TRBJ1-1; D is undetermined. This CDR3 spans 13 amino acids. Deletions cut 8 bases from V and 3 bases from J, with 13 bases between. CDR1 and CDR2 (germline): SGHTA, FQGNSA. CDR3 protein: CASLTSRDTEAFF. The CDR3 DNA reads TGTGCCAGCCTTACGTCGCGGGACACTGAAGCTTTCTTT.

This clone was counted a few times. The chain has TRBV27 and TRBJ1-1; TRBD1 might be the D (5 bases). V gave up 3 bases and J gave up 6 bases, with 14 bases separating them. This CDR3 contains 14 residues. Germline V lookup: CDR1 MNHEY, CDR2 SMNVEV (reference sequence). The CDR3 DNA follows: TGTGCCAGCAGTTTTGGACACGGCTGGGCTGAAGCTTTCTTT. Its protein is CASSFGHGWAEAFF.

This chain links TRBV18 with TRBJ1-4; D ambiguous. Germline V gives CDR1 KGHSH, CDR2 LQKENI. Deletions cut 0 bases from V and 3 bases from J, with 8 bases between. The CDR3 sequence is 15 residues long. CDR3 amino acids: CASSPPNRPNEKLFF. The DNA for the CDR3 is TGTGCCAGCTCACCACCTAACAGACCTAATGAAAAACTGTTTTTT.

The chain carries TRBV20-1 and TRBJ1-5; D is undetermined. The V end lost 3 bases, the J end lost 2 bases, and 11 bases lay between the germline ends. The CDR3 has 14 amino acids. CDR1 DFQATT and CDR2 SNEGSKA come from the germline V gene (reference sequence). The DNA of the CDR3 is TGCAGTGCTAGTGTCCCCTACGGCAATCAGCCCCAGCATTTT. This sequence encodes CSASVPYGNQPQHF.

The CDR3 loop reads CASSPYPGLAGETQYF. CDR3 DNA: TGTGCCAGCAGTCCCTACCCGGGACTAGCGGGGGAGACCCAGTACTTC. The chain joins TRBV27 to TRBJ2-5, with 13 nucleotides matching TRBD2. The germline V gene has CDR1 MNHEY and CDR2 SMNVEV (reference sequence). The CDR3 runs 16 residues. V lost 5 bases and J lost 5; bases outside the gene matches: 8.